This T cell receptor beta chain came from a study of blood T cell repertoires in COVID-19. Whole-study context: From the United States, Italy and Spain came samples of acute and convalescent COVID-19. PBMCs, B-cell-depleted T cells, or T cells provided the cDNA or gDNA that made up the material.

This clone was seen only a few times. The germline V and J ends were trimmed by 5 bases and 7 bases, with 12 bases remaining between them. The length of the CDR3 is 14 residues. The germline CDR1 and CDR2 sequences are SEHNR and FQNEAQ (reference sequence). Data came from immunoSEQ multiplex PCR; TCRdb stores just in-frame clones and leaves some out. This sample has about 130,000 clones, with 84% found just once. This receptor was obtained from a woman aged 25-40 years who had recovered from COVID-19. The chain is built from TRBV7-9 and TRBJ1-6; no firm D call. The sample was peripheral blood. The CDR3 region is CASSSRLANSPLHF. DNA for the CDR3: TGTGCCAGCAGCAGTCGACTGGCAAATTCACCCCTCCACTTT.